This entry features one T cell receptor beta chain sequence. This record belongs to a study of CD8 T cells in Susac syndrome. Sequencing targeted TCR beta in T cells from blood (CD8+ and CD4+). Treatment-naive patients with stable or active relapsing-remitting disease were the multiple sclerosis controls. FACS enriched CD8+ TEMRA cells, while bulk CD8+ and CD4+ were negatively isolated. The ends were cut back, 4 bases at V and 4 bases at J, with 22 bases in the middle. The CDR3 has 16 amino acids. Per the germline V gene, CDR1 is DFQATT and CDR2 is SNEGSKA (reference sequence). Random-hexamer reverse transcription was applied to about 0.5 to 1 ug RNA. Coverage of TCR beta CDR3 amplification by immunoSEQ multiplex PCR extended to 54 Vbeta and 13 Jbeta. TCRdb fed the immunoSEQ multiplex PCR reads into MiXCR, producing one record per CDR3 protein. The data hold a few hundred thousand distinct CDR3 sequences, with 92% observed a single time.

The specimen was CD4+ T cells from PBMCs. The V call is TRBV20-1, the J call TRBJ1-1, with a tentative D call TRBD1 (6 bases). The receptor's source is a human donor with multiple sclerosis. The CDR3 nucleotides are TGCAGTGCTACTTCCCAAAGCCTGGGAGGGGGCACTGAAGCTTTCTTT. This encodes CSATSQSLGGGTEAFF.